The TCR beta chain described here comes from a study of blood T cell repertoires in COVID-19. Study information: Both acute and convalescent COVID-19 samples were obtained from the United States, Italy and Spain.

Generated by immunoSEQ multiplex PCR, the TCRdb table keeps only in-frame clones and is missing some. Among around 140,000 clones listed, 75% to 90% were seen once. The CDR3 loop spans 16 amino acids. Germline CDR1 SGHAT, CDR2 FQNNGV. Trimming took off 1 base at V and 5 bases at J, with 15 bases between the two ends. Sequencing was done on a sample of peripheral blood. The V and J genes are TRBV11-2 and TRBJ2-1; TRBD2 is a possible D gene (6 bases). This sequence was found in a man in his 70s who had recovered from COVID-19. CDR3 sequence reads: CASSLVSGRVDNEQFF. In nucleotides, the CDR3 is TGTGCCAGCAGCTTAGTGTCCGGGAGAGTCGACAATGAGCAGTTCTTC.